The 27 T cell receptor beta chains below all came from one sample that was sequenced in a study of blood T cell repertoires in COVID-19. The protocol was immunoSEQ multiplex PCR, while the TCRdb copy is restricted to in-frame clones and leaves out a portion. The top ten clones hold approximately 13% of a sample with 24,000 or so clones, around 87% of them seen once. The source material was peripheral blood. The receptors were gathered from a human donor in a cohort sampled during active COVID-19. The donor label of this sample is uncertain.

V is TRBV5-4 and J is TRBJ2-7; 9 nucleotides align to TRBD2. This CDR3 contains 14 residues. With V trimmed by 2 bases and J by 2 bases, 2 bases remained unmatched. Looked up from germline, CDR1 is SGHNT and CDR2 is YYREEE (reference sequence). CDR3 residues: CASSLAGGPYEQYF. DNA of the CDR3: TGTGCCAGCAGCTTAGCGGGGGGCCCCTACGAGCAGTACTTC.

The rearrangement uses TRBV5-6 and TRBJ2-2; D is perhaps TRBD1 (5 bases). CDR3 length: 14 residues. The V gene lost 1 base and the J gene lost 1 base, with 5 bases spanning the gap. CDR1 and CDR2 (germline): SGHDT, YYEEEE. The CDR3 DNA is TGTGCCAGCAGCTTGAGGGGGAACACCGGGGAGCTGTTTTTT. Translation gives CASSLRGNTGELFF.

The J gene is TRBJ2-6, the V gene TRBV19, with TRBD1 matching over 7 bases. Germline-derived CDR1 and CDR2 are LNHDA and SQIVND (reference sequence). The V and J ends lost 3 bases and 3 bases, in that order; junction bases with no gene match: 5. CDR3 size: 16 residues. The CDR3 is CASSMGQLIGANVLTF. CDR3 DNA: TGTGCCAGTAGTATGGGACAGCTTATTGGGGCCAACGTCCTGACTTTC.

The rearrangement joins TRBV4-2 to TRBJ2-5; TRBD1 might be the D (5 bases). V lost 1 base and J 4 bases, leaving 10 bases between the germline ends. The CDR3 is 14 residues long. Germline-derived CDR1 and CDR2 are LGHNA and YNFKEQ. The CDR3 region is CASSQGQSGETQYF. The CDR3 nucleotides read TGTGCCAGCAGCCAAGGACAGTCTGGAGAGACCCAGTACTTC.

The chain employs TRBV9 and TRBJ2-3; the match to TRBD2 covers 9 bases. V gave up 0 bases and J gave up 4 bases; unmatched junction bases: 3. The germline V gene encodes CDR1 SGDLS and CDR2 YYNGEE. The CDR3 extends over 15 amino acids. The CDR3 region has the DNA TGTGCCAGCAGCGTAGGCGGGGGGGTGGCAGATACGCAGTATTTT. The encoded protein is CASSVGGGVADTQYF.

The chain joins TRBV11-2 to TRBJ1-2, with 10 bases lining up with TRBD1. Losses at the gene ends were 5 bases for V and 6 bases for J; bases not matched to a gene: 3. CDR1 is SGHAT and CDR2 is FQNNGV in the germline V gene. CDR3 length: 13 residues. CDR3 bases: TGTGCCAGCAGCCTGACAGGGGGCAATGGCTACACCTTC. Translating gives CASSLTGGNGYTF.

This clone was seen a single time. The J gene is TRBJ1-3, the V gene TRBV2; 7 nucleotides agree with TRBD1. This CDR3 has 14 residues. Germline V CDR1 and CDR2: SNHLY, FYNNEI. V was pared by 7 bases and J by 4 bases, with 7 bases of the junction left unmatched. This CDR3 is CASMTGSGGNTIYF. The CDR3 nucleotides read TGTGCCAGCATGACAGGGTCGGGAGGAAACACCATATATTTT.

The J gene is TRBJ2-2, the V gene TRBV19, with TRBD1 matching over 7 bases. CDR1 and CDR2 (germline): LNHDA, SQIVND (reference sequence). The CDR3 spans 16 residues. V lost 7 bases to trimming and J lost 4 bases; unmatched junction nucleotides: 12. The CDR3 DNA reads as TGTGCCAGTAATCCTAGGGGGCTGCTGAGCACCGGGGAGCTGTTTTTT. Translating gives CASNPRGLLSTGELFF.

This clone showed up just once. V gene TRBV5-1 combines with J gene TRBJ1-1, with TRBD1 as a possible D gene (6 bases). The length of the CDR3 is 12 residues. Germline lookup yields CDR1 SGHRS and CDR2 YFSETQ. V lost 4 bases to trimming and J lost 12 bases, with 16 bases between them. The CDR3 spells CASSRDRISTFF. As DNA, the CDR3 is TGCGCCAGCAGCCGCGACAGGATCAGTACTTTCTTT.

This chain connects TRBV5-4 to TRBJ2-4, with D maybe TRBD1 (6 bases). Per the germline V gene, CDR1 is SGHNT and CDR2 is YYREEE (reference sequence). V was clipped by 4 bases and J by 7 bases, with 15 bases between them. The CDR3 loop spans 14 amino acids. In DNA form, the CDR3 reads TGTGCCAGCAGCGTCACAGGGCTAACTAACATTCAGTACTTC. This encodes CASSVTGLTNIQYF.

V usage is TRBV2 and J usage is TRBJ1-6; 7 nucleotides align to TRBD1. J was trimmed by 11 bases and V by 0 bases; bases with no gene match: 7. The CDR3 length is 15 residues. The germline gives CDR1 SNHLY, CDR2 FYNNEI. The CDR3 region is CASSEAQGGRAPLHF. As DNA, the CDR3 is TGTGCCAGCAGTGAAGCGCAGGGGGGTCGGGCACCCCTCCACTTT.

The chain employs TRBV6-5 and TRBJ2-5; D not resolved. In germline, CDR1 is MNHEY, CDR2 SVGAGI. CDR3 length equals 14 residues. The V gene lost 2 bases and the J gene lost 4 bases, with 11 bases spanning the gap. The CDR3 spells CASSYVAQRETQYF. CDR3 sequence (DNA): TGTGCCAGCAGTTACGTTGCTCAGCGAGAGACCCAGTACTTC.

The chain uses TRBV5-1 and TRBJ1-2; D is ambiguous. The CDR3 has 14 amino acids. From germline, CDR1 is SGHRS and CDR2 YFSETQ. Trimming removed 0 bases from V and 4 bases from J, with 10 bases in between. The DNA of the CDR3 is TGCGCCAGCAGCTTGGCTGGGCACGGCTATGGCTACACCTTC. It is translated as CASSLAGHGYGYTF.

The V and J genes are TRBV28 and TRBJ1-4; 7 bases line up with TRBD1. The CDR3 has 14 amino acids. The germline CDR1 and CDR2 sequences are MDHEN and SYDVKM. J lost 5 bases, V lost 7 bases, and 7 bases had no gene match. The CDR3 sequence is CASMTAGGNEKLFF. The CDR3 DNA sequence: TGTGCCAGCATGACGGCAGGGGGAAATGAAAAACTGTTTTTT.

This clone was counted between two and nine times. V usage is TRBV9 and J usage is TRBJ1-1; D possibly corresponds to TRBD1 (6 bases). This CDR3 has 15 amino acids. The germline gives CDR1 SGDLS, CDR2 YYNGEE. Trimming shortened V by 4 bases and J by 2 bases, and 15 bases separated the two germline ends. CDR3 sequence (DNA): TGTGCCAGCAGCCTTTATTCGACAGGAAACACTGAAGCTTTCTTT. Translating it yields CASSLYSTGNTEAFF.

This chain's CDR3 is CASSISGVSYEQYF. The CDR3, as DNA: TGTGCCAGTAGTATATCCGGGGTTTCCTACGAGCAGTACTTC. The genes are TRBV19 and TRBJ2-7; perhaps TRBD2 as D (5 bases). Trimming removed 2 bases from V and 1 base from J, with 9 bases in between. The CDR3 extends over 14 amino acids. The V gene's germline CDR1 is LNHDA and CDR2 SQIVND (reference sequence).

The chain has TRBV7-6 and TRBJ2-7; TRBD2 matches 7 bases. The germline V gene has CDR1 SGHVS and CDR2 FNYEAQ. The ends lost 4 bases at V and 8 bases at J; junction bases unmatched: 17. The CDR3 has 16 residues. CDR3 protein: CASSSYMARTGGQQYF. CDR3 nucleotides: TGTGCCAGCAGCTCCTATATGGCGAGGACGGGAGGCCAGCAGTACTTC.

The chain recombines TRBV5-4 with TRBJ1-4; 7 nucleotides align to TRBD1. The CDR3 length is 15 residues. Germline V gene sequence: CDR1 SGHNT, CDR2 YYREEE (reference sequence). V lost 2 bases to trimming and J lost 3 bases; unmatched junction nucleotides: 4. The CDR3 reads CASSFDQGANEKLFF. The CDR3 DNA reads as TGTGCCAGCAGCTTTGATCAGGGGGCTAATGAAAAACTGTTTTTT.

The chain uses TRBV19 and TRBJ1-2, with a tentative D call TRBD1 (6 bases). V was cut by 2 bases and J by 4 bases, with 14 bases left in between. Germline values: CDR1 LNHDA, CDR2 SQIVND (reference sequence). This CDR3 is built from 15 residues. The CDR3 region has the DNA TGTGCCAGTAGTATAATCGCCGGGACACTCTATGGCTACACCTTC. It encodes CASSIIAGTLYGYTF.

The gene calls are TRBV7-6 and TRBJ1-1; D might be TRBD1 (5 bases). Trimming cost V 6 bases and J 3 bases, with 14 bases left between them. This CDR3 is built from 14 residues. The germline gives CDR1 SGHVS, CDR2 FNYEAQ. The CDR3 region has the DNA TGTGCCAGCAGGGGAGGGGAGGCCTACACTGAAGCTTTCTTT. This gives the protein CASRGGEAYTEAFF.

The rearrangement joins TRBV5-1 to TRBJ2-3, with a possible D match to TRBD2 (6 bases). This CDR3 is 13 amino acids long. The ends were cut back, 4 bases at V and 4 bases at J, with 10 bases in the middle. Germline V CDR1 and CDR2: SGHRS, YFSETQ. The CDR3 protein is CASSRGGADTQYF. CDR3 coding DNA: TGCGCCAGCAGCAGGGGAGGAGCAGATACGCAGTATTTT.

The V and J genes are TRBV7-2 and TRBJ2-1; tentative D call: TRBD2 (6 bases). V was trimmed by 5 bases and J by 10 bases, leaving 18 bases between them. Germline V lookup: CDR1 SGHTA, CDR2 FQGNSA. The CDR3 is 14 amino acids. CDR3 region: CASSPWDLKGEQFF. CDR3 coding DNA: TGTGCCAGCAGCCCCTGGGACTTAAAGGGAGAGCAGTTCTTC.

V usage is TRBV19 and J usage is TRBJ1-2; possible D gene TRBD1, 6 bases. V lost 3 bases and J 3 bases, leaving 8 bases between the germline ends. This CDR3 spans 13 amino acids. CDR1 and CDR2 from the germline V gene are LNHDA and SQIVND (reference sequence). This chain's CDR3 is CASSIHRDYGYTF. CDR3 DNA: TGTGCCAGTAGTATCCACAGGGACTATGGCTACACCTTC.

This chain uses TRBV6-5 with TRBJ1-4, with 7 bases matching TRBD1. Unmatched junction bases numbered 7, after V lost 6 bases and J lost 6 bases. Germline assignment: CDR1 MNHEY and CDR2 SVGAGI. There are 14 residues in the CDR3. The CDR3 coding sequence is TGTGCCAGCAGGACAGGGTTAGGAGATGAAAAACTGTTTTTT. It codes for CASRTGLGDEKLFF.

The chain recombines TRBV7-6 with TRBJ1-1, with D maybe TRBD1 (6 bases). Germline CDR1 reads SGHVS; CDR2 reads FNYEAQ. V was shortened by 1 base and J by 2 bases, with 14 bases between the two germline ends. The CDR3 consists of 16 residues. The CDR3 region is CASSLGPQGTNTEAFF. The CDR3 nucleotides are TGTGCCAGCAGCTTAGGCCCCCAGGGGACCAACACTGAAGCTTTCTTT. Complete variable domain (other parts from reference TRBV7-6 and TRBJ1-1): GAGVSQSPRYKVTKRGQDVALRCDPISGHVSLYWYRQALGQGPEFLTYFNYEAQQDKSGLPNDRFSAERPEGSISTLTIQRTEQRDSAMYRCASSLGPQGTNTEAFFGQGTRLTVV.

This chain uses TRBV7-2 with TRBJ2-5, with 9 bases lining up with TRBD2. Per the germline V gene, CDR1 is SGHTA and CDR2 is FQGNSA. This CDR3 has 16 residues. With 5 bases clipped from V and 5 bases from J, the junction kept 12 bases outside the gene matches. CDR3 nucleotide sequence: TGTGCCAGCAGCCCGGGTTGGCGGGGGGGCGCGGAGACCCAGTACTTC. Its protein product is CASSPGWRGGAETQYF.

This chain joins TRBV19 and TRBJ1-2; D remains unclear. The germline gives CDR1 LNHDA, CDR2 SQIVND (reference sequence). Trimming removed 5 bases from V and 8 bases from J, with 21 bases in between. The length of the CDR3 is 15 residues. The CDR3 spells CASSHVRRRGSGYTF. CDR3 nucleotides: TGTGCCAGTAGTCATGTAAGACGGCGGGGTTCAGGCTACACCTTC.